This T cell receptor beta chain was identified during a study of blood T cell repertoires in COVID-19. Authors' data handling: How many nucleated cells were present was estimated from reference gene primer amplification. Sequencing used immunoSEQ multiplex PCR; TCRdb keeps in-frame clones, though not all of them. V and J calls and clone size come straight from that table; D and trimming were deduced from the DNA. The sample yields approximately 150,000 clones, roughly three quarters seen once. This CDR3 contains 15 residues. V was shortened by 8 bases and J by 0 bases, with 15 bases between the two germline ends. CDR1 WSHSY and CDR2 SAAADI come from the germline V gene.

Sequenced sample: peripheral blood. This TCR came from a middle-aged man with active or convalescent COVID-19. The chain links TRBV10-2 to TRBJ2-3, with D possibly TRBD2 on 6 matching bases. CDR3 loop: CASRPGLASTDTQYF. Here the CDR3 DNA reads TGCGCCAGCCGACCGGGACTTGCTAGCACAGATACGCAGTATTTT.